The 2 T cell receptor beta chains given below trace back to one sample, sequenced in a study of OX40 agonist ivuxolimab in advanced cancers. Measured with immunoSEQ multiplex PCR; TCRdb has only the in-frame clones, and not every one. Found here are tens of thousands of clones, 75% to 90% of them singletons; the top ten hold 4.7%. The sample consisted of CD4+ or CD8+ T cells sorted from blood, taken in a trial of the OX40 agonist ivuxolimab. These receptors were obtained from an adult with an advanced solid tumor such as melanoma, head and neck, liver or kidney cancer.

The CDR3 region is CASSSKVLVYEQYF. The CDR3 DNA reads as TGTGCCAGCAGTTCGAAGGTCCTAGTCTACGAGCAGTACTTC. This sequence joins TRBV7-8 and TRBJ2-7; D is uncertain. CDR1 SGHVS and CDR2 FQNEAQ come from the germline V gene. The CDR3 spans 14 residues. V lost 6 bases and J 3 bases, leaving 15 bases between the germline ends.

The chain carries TRBV2 and TRBJ2-7; the D is unclear. There are 13 residues in the CDR3. V was trimmed by 4 bases and J by 3 bases, leaving 10 bases between them. Germline V lookup: CDR1 SNHLY, CDR2 FYNNEI. The CDR3: CASSGGSFYEQYF. In DNA form, the CDR3 reads TGTGCCAGCAGTGGCGGCAGTTTCTACGAGCAGTACTTC.